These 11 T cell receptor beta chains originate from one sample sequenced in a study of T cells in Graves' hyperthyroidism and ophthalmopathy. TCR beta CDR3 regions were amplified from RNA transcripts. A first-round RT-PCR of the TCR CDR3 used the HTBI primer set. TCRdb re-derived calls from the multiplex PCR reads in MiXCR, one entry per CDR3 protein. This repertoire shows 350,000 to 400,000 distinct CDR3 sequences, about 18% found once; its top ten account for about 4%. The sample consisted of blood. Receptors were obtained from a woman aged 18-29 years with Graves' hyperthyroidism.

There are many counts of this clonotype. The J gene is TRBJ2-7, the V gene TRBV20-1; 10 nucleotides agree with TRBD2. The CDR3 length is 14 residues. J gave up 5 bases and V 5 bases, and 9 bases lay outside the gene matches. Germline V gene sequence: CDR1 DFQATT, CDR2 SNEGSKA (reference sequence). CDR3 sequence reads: CSALHGTSDHEQYF. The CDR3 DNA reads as TGCAGTGCTCTTCACGGGACTAGCGACCACGAGCAGTACTTC.

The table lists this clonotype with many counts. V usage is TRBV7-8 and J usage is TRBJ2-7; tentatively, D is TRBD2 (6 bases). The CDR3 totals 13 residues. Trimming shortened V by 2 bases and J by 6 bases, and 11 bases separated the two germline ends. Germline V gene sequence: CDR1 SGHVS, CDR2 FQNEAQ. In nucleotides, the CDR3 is TGTGCCAGCAGCTTAAGTCAGGAGGGCGAGCAGTACTTC. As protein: CASSLSQEGEQYF.

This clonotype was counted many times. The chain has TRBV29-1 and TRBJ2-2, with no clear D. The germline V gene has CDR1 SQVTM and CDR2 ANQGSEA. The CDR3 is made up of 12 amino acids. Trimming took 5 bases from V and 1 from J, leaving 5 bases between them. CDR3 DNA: TGCAGCGTTATCGAGAACACCGGGGAGCTGTTTTTT. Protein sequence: CSVIENTGELFF.

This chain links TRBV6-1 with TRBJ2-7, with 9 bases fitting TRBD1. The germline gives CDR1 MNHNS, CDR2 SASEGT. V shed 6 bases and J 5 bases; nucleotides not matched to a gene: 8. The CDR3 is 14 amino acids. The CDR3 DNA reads TGTGCCAGCAGCGGGACAGGGCAGCCCGACGAGCAGTACTTC. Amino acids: CASSGTGQPDEQYF.

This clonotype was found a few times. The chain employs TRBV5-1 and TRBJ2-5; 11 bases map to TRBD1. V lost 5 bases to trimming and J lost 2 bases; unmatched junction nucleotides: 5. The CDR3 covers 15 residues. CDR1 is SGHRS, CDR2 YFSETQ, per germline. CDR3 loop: CASSRTGGRQETQYF. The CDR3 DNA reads TGCGCCAGCAGTCGGACAGGGGGCCGGCAAGAGACCCAGTACTTC.

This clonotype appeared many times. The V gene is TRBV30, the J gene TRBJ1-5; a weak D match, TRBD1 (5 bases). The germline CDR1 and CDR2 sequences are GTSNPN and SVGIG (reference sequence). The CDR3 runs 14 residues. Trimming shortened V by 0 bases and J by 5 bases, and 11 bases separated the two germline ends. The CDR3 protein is CAWSVGQGDQPQHF. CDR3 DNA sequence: TGTGCCTGGAGTGTAGGGCAGGGTGATCAGCCCCAGCATTTT.

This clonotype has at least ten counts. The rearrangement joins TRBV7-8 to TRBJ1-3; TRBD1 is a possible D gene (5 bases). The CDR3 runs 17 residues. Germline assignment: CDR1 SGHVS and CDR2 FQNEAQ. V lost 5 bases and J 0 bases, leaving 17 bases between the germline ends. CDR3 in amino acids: CASSPREGSLSGNTIYF. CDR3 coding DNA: TGTGCCAGCAGCCCCAGAGAGGGGTCCCTCTCTGGAAACACCATATATTTT.

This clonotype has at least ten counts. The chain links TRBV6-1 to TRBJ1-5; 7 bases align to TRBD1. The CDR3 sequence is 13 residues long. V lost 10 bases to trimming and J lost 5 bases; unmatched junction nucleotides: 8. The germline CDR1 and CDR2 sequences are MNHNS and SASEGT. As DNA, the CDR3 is TGTGCCACCATCGACAGGGTTGATCAGCCCCAGCATTTT. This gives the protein CATIDRVDQPQHF.

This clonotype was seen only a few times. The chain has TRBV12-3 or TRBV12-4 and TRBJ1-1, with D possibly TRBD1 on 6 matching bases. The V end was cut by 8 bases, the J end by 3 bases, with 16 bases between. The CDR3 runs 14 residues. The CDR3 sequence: CASGIRGMDTEAFF. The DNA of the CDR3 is TGTGCCAGCGGGATCAGGGGTATGGACACTGAAGCTTTCTTT.

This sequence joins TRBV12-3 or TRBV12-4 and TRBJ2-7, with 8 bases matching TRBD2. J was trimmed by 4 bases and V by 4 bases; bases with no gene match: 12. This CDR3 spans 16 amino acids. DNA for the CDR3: TGTGCCAGCAGTTACACCGGGACTAGGAGACTTTACGAGCAGTACTTC. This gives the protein CASSYTGTRRLYEQYF.

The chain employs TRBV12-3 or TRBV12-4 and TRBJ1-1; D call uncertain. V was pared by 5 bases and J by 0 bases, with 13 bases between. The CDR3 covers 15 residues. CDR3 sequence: CASSVGRGMNTEAFF. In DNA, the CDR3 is TGTGCCAGCAGTGTCGGCCGGGGAATGAACACTGAAGCTTTCTTT.